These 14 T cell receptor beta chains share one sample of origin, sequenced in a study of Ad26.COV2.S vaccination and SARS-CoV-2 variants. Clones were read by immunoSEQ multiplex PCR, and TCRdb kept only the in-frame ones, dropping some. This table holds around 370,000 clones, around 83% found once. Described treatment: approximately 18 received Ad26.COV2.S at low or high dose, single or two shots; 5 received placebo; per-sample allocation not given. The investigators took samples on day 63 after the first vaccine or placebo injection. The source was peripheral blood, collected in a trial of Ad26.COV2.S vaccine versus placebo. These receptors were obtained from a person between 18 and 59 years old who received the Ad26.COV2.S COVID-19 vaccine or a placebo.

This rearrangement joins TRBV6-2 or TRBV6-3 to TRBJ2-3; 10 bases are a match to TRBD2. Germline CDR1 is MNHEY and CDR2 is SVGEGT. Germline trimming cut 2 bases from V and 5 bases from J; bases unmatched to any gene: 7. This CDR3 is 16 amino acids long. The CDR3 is CASSYKREGRQDTQYF. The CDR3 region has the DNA TGTGCCAGCAGTTACAAGCGGGAGGGCCGGCAAGATACGCAGTATTTT.

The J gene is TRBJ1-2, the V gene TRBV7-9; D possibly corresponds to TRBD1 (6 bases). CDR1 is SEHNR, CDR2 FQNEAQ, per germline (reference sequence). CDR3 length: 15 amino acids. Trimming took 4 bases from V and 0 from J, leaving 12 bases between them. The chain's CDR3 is CASSSIGQPNYGYTF. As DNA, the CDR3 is TGTGCCAGCAGCTCGATCGGACAGCCTAACTATGGCTACACCTTC.

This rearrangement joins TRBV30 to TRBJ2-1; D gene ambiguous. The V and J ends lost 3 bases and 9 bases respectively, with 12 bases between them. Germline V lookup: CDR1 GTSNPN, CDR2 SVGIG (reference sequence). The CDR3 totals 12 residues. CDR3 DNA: TGTGCCTGGAGGCCCGTCGCAGGTGAGCAGTTCTTC. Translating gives CAWRPVAGEQFF. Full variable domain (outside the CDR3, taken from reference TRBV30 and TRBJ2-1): SQTIHQWPATLVQPVGSPLSLECTVEGTSNPNLYWYRQAAGRGLQLLFYSVGIGQISSEVPQNLSASRPQDRQFILSSKKLLLSDSGFYLCAWRPVAGEQFFGPGTRLTVL.

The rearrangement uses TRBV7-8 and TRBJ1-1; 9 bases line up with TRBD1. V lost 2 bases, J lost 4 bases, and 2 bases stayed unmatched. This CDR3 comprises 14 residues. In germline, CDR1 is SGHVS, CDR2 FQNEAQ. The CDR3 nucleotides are TGTGCCAGCAGCTTAAGACAGGGGGGCACTGAAGCTTTCTTT. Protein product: CASSLRQGGTEAFF.

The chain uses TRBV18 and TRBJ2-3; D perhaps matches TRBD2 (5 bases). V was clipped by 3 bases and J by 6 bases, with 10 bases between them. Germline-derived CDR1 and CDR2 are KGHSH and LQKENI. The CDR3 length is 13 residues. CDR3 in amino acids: CASSPGVQDTQYF. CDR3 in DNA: TGTGCCAGCTCACCGGGAGTGCAGGATACGCAGTATTTT.

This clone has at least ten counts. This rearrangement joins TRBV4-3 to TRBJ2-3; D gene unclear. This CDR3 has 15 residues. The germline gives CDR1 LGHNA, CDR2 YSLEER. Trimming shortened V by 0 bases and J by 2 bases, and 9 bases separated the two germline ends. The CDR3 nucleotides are TGCGCCAGCAGCCAAGATTTGCGATCCACAGATACGCAGTATTTT. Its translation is CASSQDLRSTDTQYF.

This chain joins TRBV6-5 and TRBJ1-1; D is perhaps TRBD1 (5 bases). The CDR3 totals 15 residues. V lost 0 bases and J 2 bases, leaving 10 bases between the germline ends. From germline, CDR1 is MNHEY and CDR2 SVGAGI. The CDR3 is CASSYSSGGNTEAFF. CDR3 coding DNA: TGTGCCAGCAGTTACTCCTCGGGGGGTAACACTGAAGCTTTCTTT.

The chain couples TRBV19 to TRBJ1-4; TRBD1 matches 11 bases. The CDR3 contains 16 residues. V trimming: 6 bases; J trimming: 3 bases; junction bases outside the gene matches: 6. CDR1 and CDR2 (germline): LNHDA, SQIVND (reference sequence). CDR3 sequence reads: CASRGQGARANEKLFF. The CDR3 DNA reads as TGTGCCAGTAGAGGACAGGGGGCGCGGGCTAATGAAAAACTGTTTTTT.

CDR3 in DNA: TGTGCCAGCAGCCAAGGGGACCGGGACAGGGGTGTCAATGGCTACACCTTC. The encoded protein is CASSQGDRDRGVNGYTF. This sequence joins TRBV3-1 (or the pseudogene TRBV3-2) and TRBJ1-2; the match to TRBD1 covers 10 bases. The CDR3 length is 17 residues. V shed 1 base and J 6 bases; nucleotides not matched to a gene: 11. CDR1 is LGHDT and CDR2 is YNNKEL in the germline V gene (reference sequence).

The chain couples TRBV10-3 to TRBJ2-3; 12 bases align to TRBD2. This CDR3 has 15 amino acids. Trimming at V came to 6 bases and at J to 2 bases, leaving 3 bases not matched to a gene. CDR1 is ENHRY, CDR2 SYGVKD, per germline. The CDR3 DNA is TGTGCCATCAGGACTAGCGGGAGTCCCACAGATACGCAGTATTTT. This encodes CAIRTSGSPTDTQYF.

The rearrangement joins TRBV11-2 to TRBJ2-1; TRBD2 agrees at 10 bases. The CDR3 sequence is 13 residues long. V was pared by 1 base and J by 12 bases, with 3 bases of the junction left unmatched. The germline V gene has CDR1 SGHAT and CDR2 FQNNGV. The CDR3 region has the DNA TGTGCCAGCAGCTTAGTAGCGGGGGGAAGGCAGTTCTTC. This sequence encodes CASSLVAGGRQFF.

CDR3 loop: CASSSSGTLTDTQYF. The CDR3 DNA reads TGTGCCAGCAGTTCCTCCGGGACACTCACAGATACGCAGTATTTT. The chain couples TRBV2 to TRBJ2-3, with a possible D match to TRBD1 (6 bases). The CDR3 has 15 residues. CDR1 and CDR2 from the germline V gene are SNHLY and FYNNEI. V lost 5 bases and J 2 bases, leaving 14 bases between the germline ends.

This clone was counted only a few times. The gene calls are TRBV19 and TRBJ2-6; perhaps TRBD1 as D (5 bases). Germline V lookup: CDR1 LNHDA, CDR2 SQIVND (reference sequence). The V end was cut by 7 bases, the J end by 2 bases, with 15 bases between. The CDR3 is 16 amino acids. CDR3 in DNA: TGTGCCAGTAACTCTTTCCAGGGTCCTGGGGCCAACGTCCTGACTTTC. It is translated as CASNSFQGPGANVLTF. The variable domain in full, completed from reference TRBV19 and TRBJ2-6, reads DGGITQSPKYLFRKEGQNVTLSCEQNLNHDAMYWYRQDPGQGLRLIYYSQIVNDFQKGDIAEGYSVSREKKESFPLTVTSAQKNPTAFYLCASNSFQGPGANVLTFGAGSRLTVL.

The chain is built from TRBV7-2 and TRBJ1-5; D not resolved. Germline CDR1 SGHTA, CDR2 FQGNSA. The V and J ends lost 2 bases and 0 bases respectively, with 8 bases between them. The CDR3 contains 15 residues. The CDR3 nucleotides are TGTGCCAGCAGCTTACAGCGGGGTAGCAATCAGCCCCAGCATTTT. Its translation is CASSLQRGSNQPQHF. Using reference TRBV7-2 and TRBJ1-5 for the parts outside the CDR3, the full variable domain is GAGVSQSPSNKVTEKGKDVELRCDPISGHTALYWYRQSLGQGLEFLIYFQGNSAPDKSGLPSDRFSAERTGGSVSTLTIQRTQQEDSAVYLCASSLQRGSNQPQHFGDGTRLSIL.